The T cell receptor (beta chain) described here comes from a study of blood T cell repertoires in COVID-19. Background on the study: From the United States, Italy and Spain came samples of acute and convalescent COVID-19. PBMCs, B-cell-depleted T cells, or T cells were the source of the cDNA or gDNA that made up the material.

In the original workflow: Reference gene primer amplification gave nucleated cell count estimates. Only in-frame clones appear in the TCRdb table, and some are missing; sequencing was by immunoSEQ multiplex PCR. The V and J calls and clone size come from that table; D and trimming were worked out from the DNA. The table records roughly 70,000 clones, about 91% of them present only once. This CDR3 region has 15 residues. V shed 4 bases and J shed 8 bases, with 18 bases lying between them. The V gene's germline CDR1 is SGHDN and CDR2 FVKESK. Sequenced input: peripheral blood. This sequence joins TRBV14 and TRBJ2-1; TRBD1 is a possible D gene (5 bases). The TCR was taken from a woman between 65 and 79 years old with acute or convalescent COVID-19. In nucleotides, the CDR3 is TGTGCCAGCAGCCCATTCCAAAGCAGGGAAGATGAGCAGTTCTTC. Translation gives CASSPFQSREDEQFF.